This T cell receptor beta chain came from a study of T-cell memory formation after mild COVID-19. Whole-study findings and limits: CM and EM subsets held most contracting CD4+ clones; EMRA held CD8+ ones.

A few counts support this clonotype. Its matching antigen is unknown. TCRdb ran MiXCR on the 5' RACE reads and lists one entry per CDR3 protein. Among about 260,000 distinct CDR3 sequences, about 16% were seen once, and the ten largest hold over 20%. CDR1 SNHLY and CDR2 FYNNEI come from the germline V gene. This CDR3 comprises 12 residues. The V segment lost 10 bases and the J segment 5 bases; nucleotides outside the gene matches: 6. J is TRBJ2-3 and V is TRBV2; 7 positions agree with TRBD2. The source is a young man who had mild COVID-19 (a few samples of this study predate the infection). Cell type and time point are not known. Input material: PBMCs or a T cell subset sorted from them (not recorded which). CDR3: CATRLAGDTQYF. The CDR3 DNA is TGTGCCACCCGACTAGCTGGAGATACGCAGTATTTT. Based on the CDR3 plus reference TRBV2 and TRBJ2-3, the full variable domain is EPEVTQTPSHQVTQMGQEVILRCVPISNHLYFYWYRQILGQKVEFLVSFYNNEISEKSEIFDDQFSVERPDGSNFTLKIRSTKLEDSAMYFCATRLAGDTQYFGPGTRLTVL.